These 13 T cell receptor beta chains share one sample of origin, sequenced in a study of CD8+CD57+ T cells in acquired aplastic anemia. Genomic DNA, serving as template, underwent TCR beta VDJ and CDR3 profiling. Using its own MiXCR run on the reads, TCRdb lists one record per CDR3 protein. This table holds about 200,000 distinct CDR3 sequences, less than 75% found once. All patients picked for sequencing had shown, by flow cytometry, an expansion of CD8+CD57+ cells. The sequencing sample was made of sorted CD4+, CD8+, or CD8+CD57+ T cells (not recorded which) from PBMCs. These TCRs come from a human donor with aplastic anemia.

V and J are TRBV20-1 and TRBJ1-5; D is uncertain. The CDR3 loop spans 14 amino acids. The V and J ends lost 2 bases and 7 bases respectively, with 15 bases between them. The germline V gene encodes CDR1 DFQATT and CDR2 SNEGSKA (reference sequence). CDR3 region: CSARTSGGQQPQHF. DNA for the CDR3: TGCAGTGCTAGAACAAGCGGAGGGCAGCAGCCCCAGCATTTT.

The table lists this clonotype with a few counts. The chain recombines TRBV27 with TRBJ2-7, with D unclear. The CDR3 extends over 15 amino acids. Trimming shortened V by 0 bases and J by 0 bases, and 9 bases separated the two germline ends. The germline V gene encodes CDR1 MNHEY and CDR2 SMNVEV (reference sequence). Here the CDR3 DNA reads TGTGCCAGCAGTTTATCGATAGGGAACTCCTACGAGCAGTACTTC. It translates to CASSLSIGNSYEQYF.

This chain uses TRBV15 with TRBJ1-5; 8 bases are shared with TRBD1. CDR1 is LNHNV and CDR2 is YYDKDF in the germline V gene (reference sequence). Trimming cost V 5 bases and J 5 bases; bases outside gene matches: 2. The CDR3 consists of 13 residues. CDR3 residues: CATSPTGDQPQHF. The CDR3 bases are TGTGCCACCAGCCCGACAGGGGATCAGCCCCAGCATTTT.

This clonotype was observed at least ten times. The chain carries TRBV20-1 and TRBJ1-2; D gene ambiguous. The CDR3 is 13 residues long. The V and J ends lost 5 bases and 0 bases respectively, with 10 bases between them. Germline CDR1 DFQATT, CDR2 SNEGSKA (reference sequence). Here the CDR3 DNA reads TGCAGTGCTGAACCCGGGACTAACTATGGCTACACCTTC. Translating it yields CSAEPGTNYGYTF.

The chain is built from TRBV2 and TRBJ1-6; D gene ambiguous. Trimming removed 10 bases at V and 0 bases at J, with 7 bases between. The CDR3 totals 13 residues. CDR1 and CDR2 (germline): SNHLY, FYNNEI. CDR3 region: CANRASYNSPLHF. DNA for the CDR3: TGTGCCAACCGAGCCTCCTATAATTCACCCCTCCACTTT.

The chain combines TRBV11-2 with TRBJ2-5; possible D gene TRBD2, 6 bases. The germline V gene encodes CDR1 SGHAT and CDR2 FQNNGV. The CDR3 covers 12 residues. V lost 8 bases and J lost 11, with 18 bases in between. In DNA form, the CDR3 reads TGTGCCAGCTCAGCGGGCGATGGGGTGCAGTACTTC. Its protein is CASSAGDGVQYF.

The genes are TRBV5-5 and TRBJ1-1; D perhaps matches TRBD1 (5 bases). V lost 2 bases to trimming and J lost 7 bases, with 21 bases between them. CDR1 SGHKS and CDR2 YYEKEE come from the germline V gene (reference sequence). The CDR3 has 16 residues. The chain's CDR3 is CASSLTSDSSYNEAFF. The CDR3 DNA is TGTGCCAGCAGCTTAACGTCCGACAGTTCATACAATGAAGCTTTCTTT.

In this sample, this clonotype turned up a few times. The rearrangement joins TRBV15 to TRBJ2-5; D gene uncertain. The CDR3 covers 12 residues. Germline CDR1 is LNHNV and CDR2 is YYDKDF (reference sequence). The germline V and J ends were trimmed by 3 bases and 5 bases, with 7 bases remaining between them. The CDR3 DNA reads TGTGCCACCAGCAGTGGTATTGAGACCCAGTACTTC. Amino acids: CATSSGIETQYF.

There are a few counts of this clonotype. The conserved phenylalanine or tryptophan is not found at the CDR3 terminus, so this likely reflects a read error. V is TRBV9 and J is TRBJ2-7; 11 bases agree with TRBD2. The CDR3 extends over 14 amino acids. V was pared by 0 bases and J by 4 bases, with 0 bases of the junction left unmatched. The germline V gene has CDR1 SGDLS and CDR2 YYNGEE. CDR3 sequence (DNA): TGTGCCAGCAGCGTAGCTAGCGGGGGGTACGAGCAGTACTTA. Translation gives CASSVASGGYEQYL.

CDR3: CASSLDPNRAKGPQHF. For the CDR3, the DNA is TGTGCCAGCAGCTTAGACCCCAACAGGGCGAAGGGGCCCCAGCATTTT. V gene TRBV7-2 combines with J gene TRBJ1-5; a possible D gene is TRBD1 (6 bases). Germline assignment: CDR1 SGHTA and CDR2 FQGNSA. With 1 base removed from V and 9 bases from J, the gap between germline ends came to 19 bases. This CDR3 is built from 16 residues.

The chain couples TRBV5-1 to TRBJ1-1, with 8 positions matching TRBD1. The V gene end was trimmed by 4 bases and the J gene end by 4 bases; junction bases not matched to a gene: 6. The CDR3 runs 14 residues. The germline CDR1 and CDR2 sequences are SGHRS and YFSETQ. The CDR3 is CASSMTGEATEAFF. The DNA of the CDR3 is TGCGCCAGCAGCATGACAGGGGAGGCCACTGAAGCTTTCTTT.

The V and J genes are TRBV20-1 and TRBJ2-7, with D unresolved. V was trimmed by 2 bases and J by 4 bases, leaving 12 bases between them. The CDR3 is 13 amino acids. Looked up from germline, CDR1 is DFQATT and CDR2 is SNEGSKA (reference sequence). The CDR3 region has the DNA TGCAGTGCTAGACTGGGCGGTGGGTACGAGCAGTACTTC. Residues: CSARLGGGYEQYF.

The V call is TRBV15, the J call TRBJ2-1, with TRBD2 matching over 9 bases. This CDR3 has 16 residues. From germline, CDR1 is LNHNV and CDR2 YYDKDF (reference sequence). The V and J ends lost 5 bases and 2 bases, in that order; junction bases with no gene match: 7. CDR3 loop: CATSSTAGGAYNEQFF. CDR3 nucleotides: TGTGCCACCAGCTCAACCGCGGGGGGGGCCTACAATGAGCAGTTCTTC.